This entry features one T cell receptor (beta chain) sequence. Its antigen is currently unknown. V was trimmed by 5 bases and J by 8 bases, leaving 13 bases between them. This CDR3 is built from 13 residues. Germline V gives CDR1 LNHDA, CDR2 SQIVND (reference sequence). These data originate in a study of T cell responses to AZD1222 COVID-19 vaccine. For the study at large: Timing groups of about 4 and about 12 weeks for second doses were pooled.

Measured with immunoSEQ multiplex PCR; TCRdb has only the in-frame clones, and not every one. This sample has about 160,000 clones, with roughly nine tenths found just once. Study findings and constraints: Compared with day 0, the breadth and depth of the Spike-specific TCR repertoire rose significantly after two doses of AZD1222. Along spike, vaccine-associated CD4 TCRs were found throughout, with dominance at 160-218 and 743-854. Clonal diversity was possibly underestimated, and the donors were mostly white British, with more females.

The chain links TRBV19 to TRBJ2-1; no firm D call. This material consisted of peripheral blood, taken on day 0 of AZD1222 vaccination. The clonotype comes from an adult in good health. The CDR3 region is CASSPGGRDEQFF. CDR3 bases: TGTGCCAGTAGTCCAGGCGGACGCGATGAGCAGTTCTTC.